This T cell receptor beta chain was documented in a study of CD8 T cells in ankylosing spondylitis. Study results and limitations: Clones tied to disease were said to be significantly enriched in matched ankylosing spondylitis synovial fluid. Among TCR beta sequences, a motif of several highly homologous variants appeared characteristic of ankylosing spondylitis blood. Disease-linked clones were CD8+ and relatively rare in peripheral blood. Before this, some motif variants had been reported in reactive arthritis synovial fluid and blood.

Many counts were recorded for this clonotype. The target antigen is unknown. In making TCR beta libraries, quantitative 5'-RACE with molecular barcodes was used. TCRdb fed the 5' RACE reads into MiXCR, producing one record per CDR3 protein. The repertoire holds about 390,000 distinct CDR3 sequences, with about a fifth as singletons. This CDR3 is 15 amino acids long. Trimming left V 2 bases short and J 1 base short, with 8 bases between. The sequencing sample was made of blood, either unsorted or a sorted T cell fraction (not recorded which). This TCR was recovered from a male donor with ankylosing spondylitis. J is TRBJ2-2 and V is TRBV12-3 or TRBV12-4; D possibly corresponds to TRBD1 (5 bases). The CDR3 spells CASSLRQRNTGELFF. The CDR3 DNA is TGTGCCAGCAGTTTAAGACAGAGGAACACCGGGGAGCTGTTTTTT.